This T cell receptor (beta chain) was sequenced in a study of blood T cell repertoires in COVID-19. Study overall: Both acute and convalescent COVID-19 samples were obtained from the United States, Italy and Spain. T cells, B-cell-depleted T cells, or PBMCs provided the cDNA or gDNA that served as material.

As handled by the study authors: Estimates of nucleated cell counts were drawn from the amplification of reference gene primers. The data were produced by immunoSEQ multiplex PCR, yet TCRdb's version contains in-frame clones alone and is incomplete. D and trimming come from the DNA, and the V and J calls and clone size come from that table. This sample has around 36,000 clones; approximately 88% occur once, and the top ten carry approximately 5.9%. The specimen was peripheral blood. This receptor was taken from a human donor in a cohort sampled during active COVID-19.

The DNA for the CDR3 is TGTGCCAGTAGTATTATGGAGGAAAAACTGTTTTTT. Encoded protein: CASSIMEEKLFF. The rearrangement uses TRBV19 and TRBJ1-4; no reliable D call. The V end was cut by 3 bases, the J end by 8 bases, with 7 bases between. The CDR3 consists of 12 residues. CDR1 and CDR2 (germline): LNHDA, SQIVND (reference sequence). Filled out from reference TRBV19 and TRBJ1-4, the complete variable domain reads DGGITQSPKYLFRKEGQNVTLSCEQNLNHDAMYWYRQDPGQGLRLIYYSQIVNDFQKGDIAEGYSVSREKKESFPLTVTSAQKNPTAFYLCASSIMEEKLFFGSGTQLSVL.